The 9 T cell receptor beta chains listed next were all sequenced from one sample in a study of T cells in Graves' hyperthyroidism and ophthalmopathy. RNA transcripts gave rise to amplified TCR beta CDR3 regions. When the TCR CDR3 underwent first-round RT-PCR, the HTBI primer set was used. MiXCR, run by TCRdb on the multiplex PCR reads, gives a single entry per CDR3 protein. The data show hundreds of thousands of distinct CDR3 sequences, 12% to 15% seen once. Material: blood. These receptors all stem from a woman aged 18 to 35 with Graves' hyperthyroidism.

This chain links TRBV7-8 with TRBJ2-1; D not resolved. Germline loops: CDR1 SGHVS, CDR2 FQNEAQ. Trimming cost V 3 bases and J 5 bases, with 11 bases left between them. The CDR3 sequence is 14 residues long. The CDR3 DNA reads as TGTGCCAGCAGCTTTGCTAGTCCCCACAATGAGCAGTTCTTC. This encodes CASSFASPHNEQFF.

The sample holds a few counts of this clonotype. This clone may be a read error of a much larger clone one base away. V and J are TRBV9 and TRBJ2-1, with 10 nucleotides matching TRBD2. Per germline, CDR1 SGDLS and CDR2 YYNGEE. The CDR3 loop spans 15 amino acids. Trimming removed 0 bases from V and 9 bases from J; junction bases left unmatched: 6. CDR3 nucleotide sequence: TGTGCCAGCAGCGTAGAACTAGCGGGAAGCAGTGAGCAGTTCTTC. This gives the protein CASSVELAGSSEQFF.

This clonotype came up many times. The chain links TRBV2 to TRBJ2-7; weak D call: TRBD1 (5 bases). The V end lost 4 bases, the J end lost 4 bases, and 11 bases lay between the germline ends. The CDR3 covers 13 residues. The germline CDR1 and CDR2 sequences are SNHLY and FYNNEI. The CDR3, as DNA: TGTGCCAGCAGTGCTCCGACAGAGTACGAGCAGTACTTC. It specifies CASSAPTEYEQYF.

This clonotype was observed a few times. V and J are TRBV9 and TRBJ1-2, with 8 bases lining up with TRBD1. The CDR3 is 16 residues long. Germline CDR1 SGDLS, CDR2 YYNGEE. Losses at the gene ends were 4 bases for V and 4 bases for J; bases not matched to a gene: 12. This CDR3 reads CASSPGTGRVSYGYTF. The DNA for the CDR3 is TGTGCCAGCAGCCCGGGGACAGGTCGGGTTTCCTATGGCTACACCTTC.

Only a few counts were recorded for this clonotype. The genes are TRBV30 and TRBJ2-7, with unresolved D. The CDR3 is 12 amino acids. Trimming took off 0 bases at V and 7 bases at J, with 10 bases between the two ends. In germline, CDR1 is GTSNPN, CDR2 SVGIG (reference sequence). In nucleotides, the CDR3 is TGTGCCTGGAGTGTATTTTTAGGGGAGCAGTACTTC. Translation: CAWSVFLGEQYF.

This clonotype came up a few times. This chain joins TRBV5-1 and TRBJ2-1, with TRBD1 identical over 9 bases. J was trimmed by 7 bases and V by 4 bases; bases with no gene match: 6. This CDR3 spans 14 amino acids. Germline V gene data show CDR1 as SGHRS and CDR2 as YFSETQ. In nucleotides, the CDR3 is TGCGCCAGCAGCACTCGGGACAGGGTTAATGAGCAGTTCTTC. Translating it yields CASSTRDRVNEQFF.

In this sample, this clonotype turned up many times. The chain joins TRBV7-8 to TRBJ2-1; D unresolved. Trimming removed 1 base at V and 8 bases at J, with 15 bases between. The CDR3 runs to 15 residues. Germline CDR1 is SGHVS and CDR2 is FQNEAQ. The CDR3 DNA follows: TGTGCCAGCAGCTTAGTTCGGCCGAGGAGCGATGAGCAGTTCTTC. It translates to CASSLVRPRSDEQFF.

This clonotype was detected many times. The chain recombines TRBV20-1 with TRBJ1-1; D not certain. This CDR3 comprises 14 residues. CDR1 is DFQATT and CDR2 is SNEGSKA in the germline V gene (reference sequence). V was shortened by 4 bases and J by 3 bases, with 15 bases between the two germline ends. CDR3 DNA sequence: TGCAGTGCTACCATGACTCTGGCGGACACTGAAGCTTTCTTT. Protein product: CSATMTLADTEAFF.

This clonotype occurred many times. The chain is built from TRBV30 and TRBJ2-7; D ambiguous. This CDR3 is 15 amino acids long. The germline gives CDR1 GTSNPN, CDR2 SVGIG (reference sequence). V lost 1 base, J lost 3 bases, and 16 bases lay in between. The CDR3 here is CAWSEVGSRHYEQYF. The CDR3 DNA reads TGTGCCTGGAGTGAAGTAGGCAGCCGACACTACGAGCAGTACTTC.